This T cell receptor beta chain was recovered during a study of shared T cell receptors in the human thymus. V trimming: 0 bases; J trimming: 7 bases; junction bases outside the gene matches: 8. This CDR3 is built from 16 residues. Germline CDR1 and CDR2: SGDLS and YYNGEE. Assay used: immunoSEQ multiplex PCR; TCRdb lists only in-frame clones, some missing. The repertoire includes approximately 730,000 clones, roughly 88% of them detected once, and 0.0095% to 0.011% sits in the top ten. This same sample was also part of a study on human thymus T cells. That paper notes: Congenital heart defects were the reason for the corrective surgery that the donors, healthy Finnish infants, were having. During corrective heart surgery, resections were taken, and the thymus tissue came from them. What appeared biased in thymic and blood repertoires was the usage of V and J genes. Thymic repertoires overlap heavily among unrelated individuals, related research has reported.

The clonotype comes from a girl younger than two with a congenital heart defect. The genes are TRBV9 and TRBJ2-2, with TRBD2 identical over 8 bases. Specimen: thymocytes. The CDR3 loop reads CASSVVAGGQSGELFF. As DNA, the CDR3 is TGTGCCAGCAGCGTAGTTGCGGGGGGTCAGAGCGGGGAGCTGTTTTTT.